This T cell receptor beta chain comes out of a study of T cell repertoires in cytomegalovirus infection. Study in general: Selected CMV epitopes included recently identified HLA-C-restricted ones as well as well-studied HLA-B-restricted ones. An indication of both CMV infection and matching HLA type came from public TCR beta signatures. Study results and caveats: Cumulated frequencies of public TCR beta families served to identify carriers of CMV plus the relevant HLA. HLA-C-restricted TCR beta clonotypes specific for CMV led the ex vivo response.

MiXCR, run by TCRdb on the reads, gives a single entry per CDR3 protein. The sample yields around 95,000 distinct CDR3 sequences, about 31% seen once. The CDR3 has 14 residues. Per germline, CDR1 SEHNR and CDR2 FQNEAQ (reference sequence). J lost 2 bases, V lost 7 bases, and 5 bases had no gene match. The sample holds a few counts of this clonotype. Its antigen remains unknown. This sequence joins TRBV7-9 and TRBJ1-3, with 7 bases lining up with TRBD1. This sample comprised CD8+ T cells from cultured PBMCs, obtained from culture after CMV antigen stimulation. The sequence derives from a human donor in good health (CMV status not recorded). Some clones in this sample may be carry-over from other donors' samples. In nucleotides, the CDR3 is TGTGCCAGCACCTTGGGGACAGCTGGAAACACCATATATTTT. Translation gives CASTLGTAGNTIYF. Full variable domain (missing parts from reference TRBV7-9 and TRBJ1-3): DTGVSQNPRHKITKRGQNVTFRCDPISEHNRLYWYRQTLGQGPEFLTYFQNEAQLEKSRLLSDRFSAERPKGSFSTLEIQRTEQGDSAMYLCASTLGTAGNTIYFGEGSWLTVV.